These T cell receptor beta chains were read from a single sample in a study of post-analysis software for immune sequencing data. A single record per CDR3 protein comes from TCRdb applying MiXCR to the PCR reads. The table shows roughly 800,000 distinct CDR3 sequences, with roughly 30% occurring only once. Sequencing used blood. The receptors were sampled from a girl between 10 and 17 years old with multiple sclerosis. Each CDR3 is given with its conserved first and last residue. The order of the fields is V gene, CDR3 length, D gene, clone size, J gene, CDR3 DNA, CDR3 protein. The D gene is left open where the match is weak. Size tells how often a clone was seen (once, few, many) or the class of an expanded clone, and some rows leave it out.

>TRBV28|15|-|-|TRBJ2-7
TGTGCCAGCAGTTCACTCAGCAGGGAGTCCTACGAGCAGTACTTC
CASSSLSRESYEQYF
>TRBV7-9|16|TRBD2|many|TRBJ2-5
TGTGCCAGCAGCCCCGGACTAGCGGGAGAGAAAGAGACCCAGTACTTC
CASSPGLAGEKETQYF
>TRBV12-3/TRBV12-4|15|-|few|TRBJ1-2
TGTGCCAGCAGTTTAGGGCCCCCGAGGGACTATGGCTACACCTTC
CASSLGPPRDYGYTF
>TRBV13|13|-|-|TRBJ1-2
TGTGCCAGCAGCTTACAAGGGTACTATGGCTACACCTTC
CASSLQGYYGYTF
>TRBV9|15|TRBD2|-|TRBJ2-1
TGTGTCAGCAGCGTAGGCCTAGCGGGAGGGCTAGGACAGTTCTTC
CVSSVGLAGGLGQFF
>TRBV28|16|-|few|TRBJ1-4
TGTGCCAGCAGTTTTTCCCTGGGTTCGACTAATGAAAAACTGTTTTTT
CASSFSLGSTNEKLFF
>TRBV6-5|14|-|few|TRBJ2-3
TGTGCCAGCAGCCCCCCAGGTCTGGGAGATACGCAGTATTTT
CASSPPGLGDTQYF
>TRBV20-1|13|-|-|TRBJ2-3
TGCAGTGCTAGTCCTGAAGCGGGTGATACGCAGTATTTT
CSASPEAGDTQYF
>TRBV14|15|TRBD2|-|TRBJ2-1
TGTGCCAGCAGCCACGGCCTAGCGGGAGGAGGTGAGCAGGTCTTC
CASSHGLAGGGEQVF
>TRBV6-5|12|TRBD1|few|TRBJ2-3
TGTGCCACCCGGACAGGGCTAGATACGCAGTATTTT
CATRTGLDTQYF
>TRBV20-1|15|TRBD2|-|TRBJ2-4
TGCAGTGCTAGACCCGGGCTAGCGGGAGGCGCTTTTCAGTACTTC
CSARPGLAGGAFQYF
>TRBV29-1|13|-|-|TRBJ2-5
TGCAGCGTCCGACAGGCTGGAAGCGGTGAGCAGTACTTC
CSVRQAGSGEQYF
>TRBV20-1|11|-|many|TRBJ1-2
TGCAGTGTGGTCATAGGGTTTGGCTACACCTTC
CSVVIGFGYTF
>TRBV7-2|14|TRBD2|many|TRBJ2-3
TGTGCCAGCAGGGGACTAGCGGACACAGATACGCAGTATTTT
CASRGLADTDTQYF
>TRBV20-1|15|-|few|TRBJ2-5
TGCAGTGCTAGAGATAGGCCGGGTCGGAGGGAGACCCAGTACTTC
CSARDRPGRRETQYF
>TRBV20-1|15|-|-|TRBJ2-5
TGCGGTGCTAGGGGGATAGGGCGCAGGGGTGAGACCCAGTACTTC
CGARGIGRRGETQYF
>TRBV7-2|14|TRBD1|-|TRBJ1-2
TGTGCCAGCAGCACGACAGGGGGTATCGATGGCTACACCTTC
CASSTTGGIDGYTF
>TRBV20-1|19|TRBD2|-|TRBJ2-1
TGCAGTGCTAGCCGGCGACGGCTAGCGGGACTTCTCTCCTACAATGAGCAGTTCTTC
CSASRRRLAGLLSYNEQFF
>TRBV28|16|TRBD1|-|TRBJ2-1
TGTGCCAGCAGTACGAACGACAGGGGTCCCTACAATGAGCAGTTCTTC
CASSTNDRGPYNEQFF
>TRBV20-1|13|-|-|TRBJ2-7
TGCAGTGCTACCCGGGACGTCGTATACGAGCAGTACTTC
CSATRDVVYEQYF
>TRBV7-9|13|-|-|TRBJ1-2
TGTGCCAGCAGCTTAACGGGGTCTTCTGGCTACACCTTC
CASSLTGSSGYTF
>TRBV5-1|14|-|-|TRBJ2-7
TGCGCCAGCAGCTTGCGTCGGTTCGACTACGAGCAGTACTTC
CASSLRRFDYEQYF
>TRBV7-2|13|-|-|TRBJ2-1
TGTGCCAGCAGCCAGGCCGGGACAAAGGAGCAGTTCTTC
CASSQAGTKEQFF
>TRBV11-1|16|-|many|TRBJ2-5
TGTGCCAGCAGCTCCGACGGGATAGCCACCCAAGAGACCCAGTACTTC
CASSSDGIATQETQYF
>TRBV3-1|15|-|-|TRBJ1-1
TGTGCCAGCAGCCACGGGACCGCCGGGAACACTGAAGCTTTCTTT
CASSHGTAGNTEAFF
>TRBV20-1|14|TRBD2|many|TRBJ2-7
TGCAGTGCTAGTCTCGGGGACCCGGGAGGCGAGCAGTACTTC
CSASLGDPGGEQYF
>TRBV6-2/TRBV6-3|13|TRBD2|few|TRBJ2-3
TGTGCCAGCAGTGTGTGGACTAGCGTAACGCAGTATTTT
CASSVWTSVTQYF
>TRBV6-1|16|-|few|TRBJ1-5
TGTGCCAGCAGGCCTCCTGGGGTAATTGAGCGTCAGCCCCAGCATTTT
CASRPPGVIERQPQHF
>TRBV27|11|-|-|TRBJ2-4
TGTGCCAGCACCAGGGGAAACATTCAGTACTTC
CASTRGNIQYF
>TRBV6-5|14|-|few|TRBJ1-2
TGTGCCAGCAGTACGGGGCCCGCCGGCTATGGCTACACCTTC
CASSTGPAGYGYTF
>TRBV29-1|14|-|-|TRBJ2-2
TGCAGCGCCGGAACAGCCACTAACACCGGGGAGCTGTTTTTT
CSAGTATNTGELFF
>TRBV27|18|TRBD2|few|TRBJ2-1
TGTGCCAGCAGTTTATCCCGGACGGGACTAGCGGGAGTCAATGAGCAGTTCTTC
CASSLSRTGLAGVNEQFF